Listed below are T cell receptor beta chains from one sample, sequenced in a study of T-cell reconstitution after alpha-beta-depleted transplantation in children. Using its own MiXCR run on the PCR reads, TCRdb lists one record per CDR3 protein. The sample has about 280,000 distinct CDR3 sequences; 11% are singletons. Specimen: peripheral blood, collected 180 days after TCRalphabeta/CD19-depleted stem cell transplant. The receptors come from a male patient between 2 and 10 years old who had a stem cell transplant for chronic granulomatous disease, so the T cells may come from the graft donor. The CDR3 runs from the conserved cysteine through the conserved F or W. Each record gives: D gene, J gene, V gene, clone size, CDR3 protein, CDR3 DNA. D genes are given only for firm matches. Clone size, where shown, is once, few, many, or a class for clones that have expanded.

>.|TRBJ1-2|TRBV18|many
CASSPLEGKGYTF
TGTGCCAGCTCACCACTGGAGGGGAAGGGCTACACCTTC
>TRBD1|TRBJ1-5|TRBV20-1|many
CSARDPGQANQPQHF
TGCAGTGCTAGAGATCCGGGACAGGCTAATCAGCCCCAGCATTTT
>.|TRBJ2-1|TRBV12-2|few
CASRSTEGPGDPEQFF
TGTGCAAGTCGCTCGACCGAAGGTCCAGGGGACCCTGAGCAGTTCTTC
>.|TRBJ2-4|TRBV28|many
CASSFGPLAKNIQYF
TGTGCCAGCAGTTTTGGCCCACTAGCCAAAAACATTCAGTACTTC
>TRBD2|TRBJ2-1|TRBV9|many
CASSQDPTRTRGYNEQFF
TGTGCCAGCAGCCAAGACCCCACGAGGACTAGAGGATACAATGAGCAGTTCTTC
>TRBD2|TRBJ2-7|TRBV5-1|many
CASSSGLAQNEQYF
TGCGCCAGCAGCTCTGGACTAGCGCAGAACGAGCAGTACTTC
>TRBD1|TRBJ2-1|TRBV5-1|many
CASSLNRDRVVVAEQFF
TGCGCCAGCAGCTTGAACCGGGACAGGGTTGTCGTTGCTGAGCAGTTCTTC
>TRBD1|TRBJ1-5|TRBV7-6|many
CASSLTGNNQPQHF
TGTGCCAGCAGCTTGACAGGGAACAATCAGCCCCAGCATTTT
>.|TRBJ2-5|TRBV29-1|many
CSVAAGEGVAQYF
TGCAGCGTTGCCGCCGGGGAGGGGGTGGCCCAGTACTTC
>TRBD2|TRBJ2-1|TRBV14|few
CASSQVVAGVGYNEQFF
TGTGCCAGCAGCCAAGTAGTAGCGGGAGTAGGGTACAATGAGCAGTTCTTC
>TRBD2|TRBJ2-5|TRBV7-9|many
CASSPSPGGRETQYF
TGTGCCAGCAGCCCCTCCCCGGGGGGTCGAGAGACCCAGTACTTC
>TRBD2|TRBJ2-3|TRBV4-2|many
CASSQDLAGGPDTQYF
TGTGCCAGCAGCCAAGACTTAGCGGGGGGGCCCGATACGCAGTATTTT
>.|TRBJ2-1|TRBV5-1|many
CASSLRGGISYNEQFF
TGCGCCAGCAGCTTGAGGGGGGGTATATCCTACAATGAGCAGTTCTTC
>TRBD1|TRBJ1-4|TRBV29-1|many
CSVQGARGKLFF
TGCAGCGTACAGGGGGCGCGGGGAAAACTGTTTTTT
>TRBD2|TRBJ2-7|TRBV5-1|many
CASSFGNLVAGGPQFVHEQYF
TGCGCCAGCAGCTTTGGAAATCTGGTAGCGGGGGGGCCCCAATTTGTGCACGAGCAGTACTTC
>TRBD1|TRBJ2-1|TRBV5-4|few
CASSSRQGASDEQFF
TGTGCCAGCAGCTCAAGACAGGGGGCGTCGGATGAGCAGTTCTTC
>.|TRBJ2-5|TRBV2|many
CASSEFGAETQYF
TGTGCCAGCAGTGAATTTGGGGCAGAGACCCAGTACTTC
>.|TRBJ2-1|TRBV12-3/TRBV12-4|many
CASSFRDTYNEQFF
TGTGCCAGCAGTTTTCGGGACACTTACAATGAGCAGTTCTTC
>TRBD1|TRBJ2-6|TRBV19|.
CASSQGDRIFSGANALTF
TGTGCCAGTAGCCAGGGGGACAGGATTTTCTCTGGGGCCAACGCCCTGACTTTC
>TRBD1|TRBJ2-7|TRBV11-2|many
CASSYRDSLYEQYF
TGTGCCAGCAGCTACCGGGACAGTCTCTACGAGCAGTACTTC
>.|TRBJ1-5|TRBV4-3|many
CASSQDPYRNQPQHF
TGCGCCAGCAGCCAAGATCCGTACAGAAATCAGCCCCAGCATTTT
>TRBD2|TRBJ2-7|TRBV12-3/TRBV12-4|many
CASSLGTSGNYEQYF
TGTGCCAGCAGCCTAGGGACTAGCGGAAACTACGAGCAGTACTTC
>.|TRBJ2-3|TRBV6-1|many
CASSKSHLLDTQYF
TGTGCCAGCAGCAAATCCCATTTATTGGATACGCAGTATTTT
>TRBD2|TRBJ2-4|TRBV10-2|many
CASSVTSDIQYF
TGCGCCAGCAGTGTAACTAGCGACATTCAGTACTTC
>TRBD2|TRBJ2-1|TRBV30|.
CAWTSGKHNEQFF
TGTGCCTGGACTAGCGGGAAGCACAATGAGCAGTTCTTC
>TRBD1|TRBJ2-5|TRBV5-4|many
CASSLAWDRKETQYF
TGTGCCAGCAGCTTGGCCTGGGACAGGAAAGAGACCCAGTACTTC
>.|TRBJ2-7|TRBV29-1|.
CSVVLRGSPIYEQYF
TGCAGCGTTGTACTCAGGGGAAGCCCCATCTACGAGCAGTACTTC
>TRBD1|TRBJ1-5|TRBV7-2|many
CASSHSGGGNQPQHF
TGTGCCAGCAGCCATTCAGGGGGAGGCAATCAGCCCCAGCATTTT
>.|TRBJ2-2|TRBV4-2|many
CASSLDGRGTGELFF
TGTGCCAGCAGCCTCGACGGTCGCGGCACCGGGGAGCTGTTTTTT
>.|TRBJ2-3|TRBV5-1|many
CASSLTGPSLYTDTQYF
TGCGCCAGCAGCCTAACGGGACCTAGTCTTTACACAGATACGCAGTATTTT
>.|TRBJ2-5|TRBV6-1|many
CASSETVKDARRTQYF
TGTGCCAGCAGTGAAACTGTAAAGGACGCCAGGCGGACCCAGTACTTC
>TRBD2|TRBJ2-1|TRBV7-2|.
CASSFDGGRGYNEQFF
TGTGCCAGCAGCTTCGATGGGGGGAGGGGCTACAATGAGCAGTTCTTC
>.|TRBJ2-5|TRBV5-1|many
CASRTGETQYF
TGCGCCAGCAGGACAGGAGAGACCCAGTACTTC
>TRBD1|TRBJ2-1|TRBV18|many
CASSPDRVEQFF
TGTGCCAGCTCACCTGACAGGGTTGAGCAGTTCTTC
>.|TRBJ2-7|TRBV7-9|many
CASSPPGHWEQYF
TGTGCCAGCAGCCCTCCAGGGCACTGGGAGCAGTACTTC
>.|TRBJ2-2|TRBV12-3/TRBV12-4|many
CASSLYAQITGGELFF
TGTGCCAGCAGTTTGTACGCGCAAATTACTGGGGGGGAGCTGTTTTTT
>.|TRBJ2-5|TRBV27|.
CASSTRGQETQYF
TGTGCCAGCAGTACCCGGGGGCAGGAGACCCAGTACTTC
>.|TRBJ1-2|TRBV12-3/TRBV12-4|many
CASSDRIGGGYTF
TGTGCCAGCAGTGATCGGATTGGTGGGGGCTACACCTTC
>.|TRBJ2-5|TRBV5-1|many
CASSLDGGEETQYF
TGCGCCAGCAGCTTGGACGGCGGTGAAGAGACCCAGTACTTC
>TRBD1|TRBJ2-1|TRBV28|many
CAIIPGTVPYNEQFF
TGTGCCATCATTCCCGGGACAGTACCTTACAATGAGCAGTTCTTC
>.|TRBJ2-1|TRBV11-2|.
CASSRLTLKDKNNEQSF
TGTGCCAGCAGCCGCTTGACCCTAAAGGACAAAAACAATGAGCAGTCCTTC
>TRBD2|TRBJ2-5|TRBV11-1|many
CASSPGLAGEIDQETQYF
TGTGCCAGCAGCCCCGGACTAGCGGGGGAGATAGACCAAGAGACCCAGTACTTC
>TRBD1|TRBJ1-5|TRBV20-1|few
CSARQGEGFNQPQHF
TGCAGTGCTAGACAGGGGGAGGGTTTCAATCAGCCCCAGCATTTT
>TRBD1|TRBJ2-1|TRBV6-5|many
CASSYSPQQGPNYNEQFF
TGTGCCAGCAGTTACTCGCCTCAACAGGGGCCAAACTACAATGAGCAGTTCTTC
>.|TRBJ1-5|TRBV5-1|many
CASSLVPGQGQPQHF
TGCGCCAGCAGCTTGGTCCCGGGACAAGGGCAGCCCCAGCATTTT
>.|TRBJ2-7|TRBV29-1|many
CSVGTYEQYF
TGCAGCGTTGGAACCTACGAGCAGTACTTC
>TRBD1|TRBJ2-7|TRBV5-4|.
CASSSGQLSYEQYF
TGTGCCAGCAGCTCGGGACAGCTCTCCTACGAGCAGTACTTC
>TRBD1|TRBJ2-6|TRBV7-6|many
CASSLGQPTGLGANVLTF
TGTGCCAGCAGCTTAGGGCAACCGACAGGGCTCGGGGCCAACGTCCTGACTTTC
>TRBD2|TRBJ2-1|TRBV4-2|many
CASSQAPGGGLYNEQFF
TGTGCCAGCAGCCAAGCGCCGGGGGGGGGATTATACAATGAGCAGTTCTTC
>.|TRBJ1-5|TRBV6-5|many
CASSYRQSNQPQHF
TGTGCCAGCAGTTACAGACAGTCCAATCAGCCCCAGCATTTT
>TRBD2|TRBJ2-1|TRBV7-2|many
CASNRLGAGGPYNEQFF
TGTGCCAGCAACCGACTGGGGGCGGGGGGGCCTTACAATGAGCAGTTCTTC
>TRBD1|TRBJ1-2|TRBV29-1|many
CSGTGDYGYTF
TGCAGCGGGACAGGGGACTATGGCTACACCTTC
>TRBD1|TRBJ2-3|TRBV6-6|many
CASTRPGQGPYF
TGTGCCAGCACCAGACCGGGACAGGGGCCGTATTTT
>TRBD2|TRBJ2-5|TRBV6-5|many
CASSYLRGGAGETQYF
TGTGCCAGCAGTTACCTCCGCGGGGGGGCCGGGGAGACCCAGTACTTC
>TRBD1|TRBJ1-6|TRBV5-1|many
CASSTTGYNSPLHF
TGCGCCAGCAGCACGACAGGGTATAATTCACCCCTCCACTTT
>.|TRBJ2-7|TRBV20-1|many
CSARDVGNPYEQYF
TGCAGTGCTAGAGATGTGGGGAATCCCTACGAGCAGTACTTC
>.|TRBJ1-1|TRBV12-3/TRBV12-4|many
CASSFGDVDTEAFF
TGTGCCAGCAGTTTCGGGGATGTGGACACTGAAGCTTTCTTT